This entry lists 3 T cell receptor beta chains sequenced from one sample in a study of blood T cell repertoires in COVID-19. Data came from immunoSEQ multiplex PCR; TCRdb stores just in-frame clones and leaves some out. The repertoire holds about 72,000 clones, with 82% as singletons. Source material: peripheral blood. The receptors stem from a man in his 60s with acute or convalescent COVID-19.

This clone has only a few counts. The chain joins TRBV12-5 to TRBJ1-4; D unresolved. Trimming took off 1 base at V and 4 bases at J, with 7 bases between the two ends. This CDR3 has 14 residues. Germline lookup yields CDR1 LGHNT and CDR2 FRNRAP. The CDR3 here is CASGLGRHNEKLFF. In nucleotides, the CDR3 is TGTGCTAGTGGTTTGGGGCGACATAATGAAAAACTGTTTTTT.

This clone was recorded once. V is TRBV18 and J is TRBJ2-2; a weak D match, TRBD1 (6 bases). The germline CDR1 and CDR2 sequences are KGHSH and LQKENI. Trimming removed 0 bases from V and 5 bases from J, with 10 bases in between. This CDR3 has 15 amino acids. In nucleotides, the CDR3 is TGTGCCAGCTCACCACCCAGGGGCTTTACCGGGGAGCTGTTTTTT. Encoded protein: CASSPPRGFTGELFF.

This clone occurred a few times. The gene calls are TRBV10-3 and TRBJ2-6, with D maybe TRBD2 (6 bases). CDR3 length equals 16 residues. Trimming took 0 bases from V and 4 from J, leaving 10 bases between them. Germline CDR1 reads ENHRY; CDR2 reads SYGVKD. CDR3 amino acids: CAISESGGAGANVLTF. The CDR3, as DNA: TGTGCCATCAGTGAGTCGGGGGGTGCCGGGGCCAACGTCCTGACTTTC.